The 7 T cell receptor beta chains reported below all come from one sample, sequenced in a study of cytomegalovirus exposure and HLA in healthy donors (dated by TCRdb to about 2017). The protocol used for the library was the immunoSEQ multiplex PCR assay. For the multiplex PCR, a mixture combining 60 forward primers for TCR Vbeta segments and 13 reverse primers for TCR Jbeta segments was used. In its TCRdb copy, this immuneACCESS table keeps in-frame sequences only and misses some clones. Where compared with another copy, unresolved V genes explain less than half of these, and the others have no known cause. This sample gives 200,000 to 250,000 clones in total; approximately 82% of them show up just once. The top ten clonotypes cover 3% to 4% of the sample. The sample comprised PBMCs. All receptors derive from a male donor in good health and CMV-seronegative.

V and J are TRBV10-3 and TRBJ1-1, with D possibly being TRBD1 (6 bases). V was cut by 8 bases and J by 0 bases, with 16 bases left in between. The CDR3 totals 15 residues. CDR1 and CDR2 from the germline V gene are ENHRY and SYGVKD. The CDR3 reads CAIGRGGSVNTEAFF. CDR3 in DNA: TGTGCCATCGGGAGGGGGGGTTCGGTGAACACTGAAGCTTTCTTT.

This clone came up once. This rearrangement joins TRBV27 to TRBJ2-5, with a tentative D call TRBD2 (5 bases). V gave up 3 bases and J gave up 5 bases, with 13 bases separating them. The CDR3 sequence is 14 residues long. CDR1 is MNHEY, CDR2 SMNVEV, per germline (reference sequence). DNA for the CDR3: TGTGCCAGCAGTTTTTTCGGGAACGGGGAGACCCAGTACTTC. Its protein product is CASSFFGNGETQYF.

The rearrangement joins TRBV19 to TRBJ1-5; 9 bases are shared with TRBD1. Germline loops: CDR1 LNHDA, CDR2 SQIVND (reference sequence). The length of the CDR3 is 15 residues. Germline trimming cut 7 bases from V and 6 bases from J; bases unmatched to any gene: 10. The CDR3, as DNA: TGTGCCAGTACCCCCCCCGGGACAGGGCTTCAGCCCCAGCATTTT. Its protein is CASTPPGTGLQPQHF.

This chain's CDR3 is CASSIGRGTSISTGNTIYF. CDR3 nucleotides: TGTGCCAGTAGTATAGGAAGGGGGACCAGCATCTCAACTGGAAACACCATATATTTT. The V and J genes are TRBV19 and TRBJ1-3, with D possibly being TRBD1 (6 bases). Germline assignment: CDR1 LNHDA and CDR2 SQIVND (reference sequence). The CDR3 consists of 19 residues. V gave up 1 base and J gave up 2 bases, with 21 bases separating them.

This chain connects TRBV5-1 to TRBJ2-3, with 10 bases fitting TRBD1. The V gene's germline CDR1 is SGHRS and CDR2 YFSETQ. The CDR3 is 15 residues long. The J segment lost 5 bases and the V segment lost 10 bases, leaving 13 bases of the junction unmatched. The CDR3 DNA is TGCGCCGGCGCCCGGGGACAGGGGCGTAGAGATACGCAGTATTTT. As protein: CAGARGQGRRDTQYF.

The chain couples TRBV5-4 to TRBJ2-7; 8 bases match TRBD2. V dropped 1 base and J dropped 1; count of bases not matched to a gene: 4. This CDR3 spans 15 amino acids. From germline, CDR1 is SGHNT and CDR2 YYREEE (reference sequence). Written as DNA, the CDR3 is TGTGCCAGCAGCTTGTCCGGCGGGAGGTCCTACGAGCAGTACTTC. It codes for CASSLSGGRSYEQYF.

The V call is TRBV6-5, the J call TRBJ1-3; 8 bases agree with TRBD1. Losses at the gene ends were 5 bases for V and 6 bases for J; bases not matched to a gene: 3. The CDR3 has 13 residues. CDR1 and CDR2 (germline): MNHEY, SVGAGI. DNA of the CDR3: TGTGCCAGCAGTCAGGGGGCGGAAAACACCATATATTTT. It translates to CASSQGAENTIYF.